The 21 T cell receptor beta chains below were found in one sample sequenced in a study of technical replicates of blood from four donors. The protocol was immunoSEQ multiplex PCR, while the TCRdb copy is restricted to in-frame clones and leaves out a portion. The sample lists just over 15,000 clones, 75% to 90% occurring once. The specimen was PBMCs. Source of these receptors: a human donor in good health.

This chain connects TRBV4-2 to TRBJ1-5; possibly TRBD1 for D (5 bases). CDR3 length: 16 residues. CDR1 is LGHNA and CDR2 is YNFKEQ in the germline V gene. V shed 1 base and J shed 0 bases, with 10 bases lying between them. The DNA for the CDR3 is TGTGCCAGCAGCCAAGGAATAGGGGATAGCAATCAGCCCCAGCATTTT. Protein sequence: CASSQGIGDSNQPQHF.

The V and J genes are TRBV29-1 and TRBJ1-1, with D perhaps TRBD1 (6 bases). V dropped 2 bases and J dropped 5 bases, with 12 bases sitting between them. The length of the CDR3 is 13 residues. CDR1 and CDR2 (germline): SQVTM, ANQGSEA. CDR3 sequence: CSVELFQGTEAFF. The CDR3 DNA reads TGCAGCGTTGAACTATTTCAGGGGACTGAAGCTTTCTTT. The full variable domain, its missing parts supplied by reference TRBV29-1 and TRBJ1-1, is SAVISQKPSRDICQRGTSLTIQCQVDSQVTMMFWYRQQPGQSLTLIATANQGSEATYESGFVIDKFPISRPNLTFSTLTVSNMSPEDSSIYLCSVELFQGTEAFFGQGTRLTVV.

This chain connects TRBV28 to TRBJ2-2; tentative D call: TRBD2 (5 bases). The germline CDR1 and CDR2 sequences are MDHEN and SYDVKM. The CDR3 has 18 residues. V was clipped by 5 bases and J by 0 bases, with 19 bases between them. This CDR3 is CASSPPLTGNSNTGELFF. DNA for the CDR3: TGTGCCAGCAGTCCCCCCCTGACGGGAAATTCGAACACCGGGGAGCTGTTTTTT.

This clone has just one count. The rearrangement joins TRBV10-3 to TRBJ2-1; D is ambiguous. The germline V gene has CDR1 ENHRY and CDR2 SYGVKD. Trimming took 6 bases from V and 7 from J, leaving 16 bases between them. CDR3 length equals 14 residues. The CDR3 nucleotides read TGTGCCATCAGCCCTCACTCCGATGAGAATGAGCAGTTCTTC. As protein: CAISPHSDENEQFF.

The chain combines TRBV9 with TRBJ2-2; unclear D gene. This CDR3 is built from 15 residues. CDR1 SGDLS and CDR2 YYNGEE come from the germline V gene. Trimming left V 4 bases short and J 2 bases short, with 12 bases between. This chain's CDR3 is CASSKGGVNTGELFF. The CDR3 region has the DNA TGTGCCAGCAGCAAAGGCGGCGTTAACACCGGGGAGCTGTTTTTT.

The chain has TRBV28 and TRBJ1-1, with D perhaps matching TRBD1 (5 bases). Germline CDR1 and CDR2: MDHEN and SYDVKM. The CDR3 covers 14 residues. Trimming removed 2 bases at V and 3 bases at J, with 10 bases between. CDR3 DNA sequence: TGTGCCAGCAGTTTAGGGGGGTCGGACACTGAAGCTTTCTTT. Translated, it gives CASSLGGSDTEAFF.

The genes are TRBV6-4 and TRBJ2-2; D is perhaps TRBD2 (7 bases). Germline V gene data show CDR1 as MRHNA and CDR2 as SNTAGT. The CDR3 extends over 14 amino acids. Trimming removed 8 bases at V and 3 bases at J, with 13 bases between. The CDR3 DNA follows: TGTGCCAGCCGCGAGGGGGGGGACACCGGGGAGCTGTTTTTT. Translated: CASREGGDTGELFF.

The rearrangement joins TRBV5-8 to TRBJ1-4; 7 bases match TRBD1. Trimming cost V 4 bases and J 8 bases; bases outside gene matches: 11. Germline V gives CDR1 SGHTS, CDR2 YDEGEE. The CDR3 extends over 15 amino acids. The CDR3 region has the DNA TGTGCCAGCAGCCCGGGAAACAGGGGACAAGAAAAACTGTTTTTT. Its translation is CASSPGNRGQEKLFF.

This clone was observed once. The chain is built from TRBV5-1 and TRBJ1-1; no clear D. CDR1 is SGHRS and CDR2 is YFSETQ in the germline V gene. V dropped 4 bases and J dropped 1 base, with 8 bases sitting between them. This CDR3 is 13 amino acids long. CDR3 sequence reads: CASSLQPNTEAFF. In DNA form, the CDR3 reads TGCGCCAGCAGCCTACAGCCGAACACTGAAGCTTTCTTT.

The CDR3 DNA reads TGTGCCAGTAGTATAAACGGACAGGGGGCGATGGGCAATCAGCCCCAGCATTTT. Protein sequence: CASSINGQGAMGNQPQHF. The genes are TRBV19 and TRBJ1-5; 11 nucleotides agree with TRBD1. The CDR3 covers 18 residues. With 2 bases clipped from V and 2 bases from J, the junction kept 8 bases outside the gene matches. Germline CDR1 reads LNHDA; CDR2 reads SQIVND (reference sequence). The full variable domain, its missing parts supplied by reference TRBV19 and TRBJ1-5, is DGGITQSPKYLFRKEGQNVTLSCEQNLNHDAMYWYRQDPGQGLRLIYYSQIVNDFQKGDIAEGYSVSREKKESFPLTVTSAQKNPTAFYLCASSINGQGAMGNQPQHFGDGTRLSIL.

The CDR3: CASSLGGRWDQPQHF. The CDR3 DNA reads as TGTGCCAGCAGCTTGGGGGGGCGGTGGGATCAGCCCCAGCATTTT. The chain couples TRBV5-6 to TRBJ1-5; maybe TRBD1 (6 bases). The length of the CDR3 is 15 residues. The germline V and J ends were trimmed by 0 bases and 5 bases, with 12 bases remaining between them. CDR1 is SGHDT and CDR2 is YYEEEE in the germline V gene.

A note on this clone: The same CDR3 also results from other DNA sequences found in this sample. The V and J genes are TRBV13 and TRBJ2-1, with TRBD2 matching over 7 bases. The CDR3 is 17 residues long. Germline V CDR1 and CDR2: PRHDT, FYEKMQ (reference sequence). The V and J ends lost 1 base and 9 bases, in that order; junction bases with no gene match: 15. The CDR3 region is CASSLALYPGGQSEQFF. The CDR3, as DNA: TGTGCCAGCAGCTTAGCGCTGTATCCGGGAGGCCAGAGTGAGCAGTTCTTC.

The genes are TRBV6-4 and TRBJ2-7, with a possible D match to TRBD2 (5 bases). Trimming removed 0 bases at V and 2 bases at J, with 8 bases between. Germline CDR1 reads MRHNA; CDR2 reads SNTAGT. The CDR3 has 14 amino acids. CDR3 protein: CASSDSSGTYEQYF. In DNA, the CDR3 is TGTGCCAGCAGTGACTCAAGCGGAACCTACGAGCAGTACTTC.

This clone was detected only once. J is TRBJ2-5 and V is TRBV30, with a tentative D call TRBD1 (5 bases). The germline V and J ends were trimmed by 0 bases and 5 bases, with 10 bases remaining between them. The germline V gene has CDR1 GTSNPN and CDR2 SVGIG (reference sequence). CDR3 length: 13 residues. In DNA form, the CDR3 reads TGTGCCTGGAGTGTACAAGGGGCCGAGACCCAGTACTTC. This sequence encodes CAWSVQGAETQYF.

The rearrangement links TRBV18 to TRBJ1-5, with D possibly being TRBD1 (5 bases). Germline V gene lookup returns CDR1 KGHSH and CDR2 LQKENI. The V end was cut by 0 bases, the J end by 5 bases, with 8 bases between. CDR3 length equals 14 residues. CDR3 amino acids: CASSPPPGDQPQHF. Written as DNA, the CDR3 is TGTGCCAGCTCACCACCGCCGGGGGATCAGCCCCAGCATTTT. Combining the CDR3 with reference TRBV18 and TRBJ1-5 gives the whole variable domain NAGVMQNPRHLVRRRGQEARLRCSPMKGHSHVYWYRQLPEEGLKFMVYLQKENIIDESGMPKERFSAEFPKEGPSILRIQQVVRGDSAAYFCASSPPPGDQPQHFGDGTRLSIL.

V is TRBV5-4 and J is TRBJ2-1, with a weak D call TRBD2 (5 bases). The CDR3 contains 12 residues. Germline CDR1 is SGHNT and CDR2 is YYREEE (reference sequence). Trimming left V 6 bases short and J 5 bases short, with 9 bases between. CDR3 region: CASTSGNNEQFF. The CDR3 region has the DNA TGTGCCAGCACCTCGGGGAACAATGAGCAGTTCTTC.

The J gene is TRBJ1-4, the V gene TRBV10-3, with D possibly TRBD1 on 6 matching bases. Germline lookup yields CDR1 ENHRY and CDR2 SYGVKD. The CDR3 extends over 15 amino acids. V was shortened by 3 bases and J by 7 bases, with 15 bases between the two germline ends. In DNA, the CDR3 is TGTGCCATCAGTGATACACAGGGCGGTGGTGAAAAACTGTTTTTT. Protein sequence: CAISDTQGGGEKLFF.

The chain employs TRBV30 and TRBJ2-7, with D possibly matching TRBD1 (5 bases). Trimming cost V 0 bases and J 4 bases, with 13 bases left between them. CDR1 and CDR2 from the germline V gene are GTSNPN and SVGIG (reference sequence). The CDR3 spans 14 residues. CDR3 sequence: CAWSVNIDSYEQYF. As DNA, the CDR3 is TGTGCCTGGAGTGTTAATATAGACAGTTACGAGCAGTACTTC.

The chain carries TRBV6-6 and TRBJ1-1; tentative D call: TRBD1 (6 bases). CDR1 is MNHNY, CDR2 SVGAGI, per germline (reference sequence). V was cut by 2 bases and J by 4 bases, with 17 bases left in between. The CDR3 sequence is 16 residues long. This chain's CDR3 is CASSYVQGRFPTEAFF. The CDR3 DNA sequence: TGTGCCAGCAGTTACGTACAGGGCCGGTTTCCCACTGAAGCTTTCTTT.

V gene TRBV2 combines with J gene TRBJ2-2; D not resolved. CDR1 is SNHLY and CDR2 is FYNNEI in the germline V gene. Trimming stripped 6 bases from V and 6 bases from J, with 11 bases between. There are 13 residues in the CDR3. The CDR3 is CASRRLAPGELFF. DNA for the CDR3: TGTGCCAGCAGGCGGTTGGCCCCCGGGGAGCTGTTTTTT.

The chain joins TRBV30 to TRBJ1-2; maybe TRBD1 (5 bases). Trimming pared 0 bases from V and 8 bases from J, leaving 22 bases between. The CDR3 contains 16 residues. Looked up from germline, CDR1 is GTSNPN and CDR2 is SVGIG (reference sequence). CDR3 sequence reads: CAWSVLTRAPTRGYTF. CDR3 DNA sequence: TGTGCCTGGAGTGTCCTAACCAGGGCCCCGACTAGAGGCTACACCTTC.